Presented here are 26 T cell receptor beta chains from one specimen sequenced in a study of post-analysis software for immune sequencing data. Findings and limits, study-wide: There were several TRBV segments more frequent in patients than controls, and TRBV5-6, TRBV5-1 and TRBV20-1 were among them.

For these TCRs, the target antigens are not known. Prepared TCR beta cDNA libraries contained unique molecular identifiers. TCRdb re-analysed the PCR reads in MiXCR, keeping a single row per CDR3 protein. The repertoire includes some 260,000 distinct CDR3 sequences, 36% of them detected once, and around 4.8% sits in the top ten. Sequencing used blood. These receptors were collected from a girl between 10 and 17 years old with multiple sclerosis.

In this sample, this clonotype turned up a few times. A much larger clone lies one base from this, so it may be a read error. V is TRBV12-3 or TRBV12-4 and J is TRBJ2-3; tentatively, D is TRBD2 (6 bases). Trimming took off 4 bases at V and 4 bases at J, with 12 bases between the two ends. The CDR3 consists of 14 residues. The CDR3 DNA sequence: TGTGCCAGCAGTTCGGGAGAGAGGTCAGATACGCAGTATTTT. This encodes CASSSGERSDTQYF.

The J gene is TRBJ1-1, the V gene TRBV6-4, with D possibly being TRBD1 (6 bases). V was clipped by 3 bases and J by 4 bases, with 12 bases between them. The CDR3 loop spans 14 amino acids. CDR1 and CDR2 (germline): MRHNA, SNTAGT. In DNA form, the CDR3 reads TGTGCCAGCAGTGAAAGGGGGGGTGGCACTGAAGCTTTCTTT. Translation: CASSERGGGTEAFF.

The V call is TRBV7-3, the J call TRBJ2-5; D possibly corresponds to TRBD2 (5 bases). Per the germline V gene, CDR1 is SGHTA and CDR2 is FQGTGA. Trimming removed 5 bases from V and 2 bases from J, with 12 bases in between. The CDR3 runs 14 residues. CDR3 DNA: TGTGCCAGCAGCCACGGACGGGAACAAGAGACCCAGTACTTC. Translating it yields CASSHGREQETQYF.

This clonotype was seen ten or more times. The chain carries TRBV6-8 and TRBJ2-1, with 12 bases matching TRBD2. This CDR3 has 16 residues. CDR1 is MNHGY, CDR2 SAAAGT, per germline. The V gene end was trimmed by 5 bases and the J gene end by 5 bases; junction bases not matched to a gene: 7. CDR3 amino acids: CASSLILAGGDNEQFF. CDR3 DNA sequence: TGTGCCAGCAGTCTTATACTAGCGGGGGGTGACAATGAGCAGTTCTTC.

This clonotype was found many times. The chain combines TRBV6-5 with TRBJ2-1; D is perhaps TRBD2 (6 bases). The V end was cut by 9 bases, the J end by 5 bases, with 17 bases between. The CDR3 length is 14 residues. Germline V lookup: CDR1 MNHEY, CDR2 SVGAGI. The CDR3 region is CASAPGLLDNEQFF. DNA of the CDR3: TGTGCCAGTGCACCGGGACTTCTCGACAATGAGCAGTTCTTC.

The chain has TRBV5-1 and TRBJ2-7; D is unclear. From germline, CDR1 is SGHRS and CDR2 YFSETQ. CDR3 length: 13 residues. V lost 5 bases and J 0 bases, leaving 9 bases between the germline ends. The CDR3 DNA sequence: TGCGCCAGCAGTAGAAGGAGCTCCTACGAGCAGTACTTC. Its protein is CASSRRSSYEQYF. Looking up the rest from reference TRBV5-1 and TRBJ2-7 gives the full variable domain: KAGVTQTPRYLIKTRGQQVTLSCSPISGHRSVSWYQQTPGQGLQFLFEYFSETQRNKGNFPGRFSGRQFSNSRSEMNVSTLELGDSALYLCASSRRSSYEQYFGPGTRLTVT.

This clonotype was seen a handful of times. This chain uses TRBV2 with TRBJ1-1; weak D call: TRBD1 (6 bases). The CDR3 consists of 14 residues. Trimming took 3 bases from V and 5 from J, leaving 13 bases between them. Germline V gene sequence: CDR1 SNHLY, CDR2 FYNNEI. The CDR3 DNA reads TGTGCCAGCAGTGAGGGGGGGCGGAGAACTGAAGCTTTCTTT. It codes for CASSEGGRRTEAFF.

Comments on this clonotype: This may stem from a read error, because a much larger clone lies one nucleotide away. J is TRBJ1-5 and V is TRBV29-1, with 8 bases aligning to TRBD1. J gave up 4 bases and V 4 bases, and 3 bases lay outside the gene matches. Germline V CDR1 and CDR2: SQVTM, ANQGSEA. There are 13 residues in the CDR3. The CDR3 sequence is CSVGGQDNQPQHF. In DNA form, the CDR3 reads TGCAGCGTTGGGGGACAGGATAATCAGCCCCAGCATTTT.

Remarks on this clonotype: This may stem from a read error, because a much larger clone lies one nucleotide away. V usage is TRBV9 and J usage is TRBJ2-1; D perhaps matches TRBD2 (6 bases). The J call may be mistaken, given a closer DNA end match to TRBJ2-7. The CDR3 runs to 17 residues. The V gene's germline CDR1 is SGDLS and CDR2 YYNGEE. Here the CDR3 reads CASSGVGVAASYNEQYF. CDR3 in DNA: TGTGCCAGCAGCGGAGTCGGGGTAGCGGCTTCCTACAATGAGCAGTACTTC.

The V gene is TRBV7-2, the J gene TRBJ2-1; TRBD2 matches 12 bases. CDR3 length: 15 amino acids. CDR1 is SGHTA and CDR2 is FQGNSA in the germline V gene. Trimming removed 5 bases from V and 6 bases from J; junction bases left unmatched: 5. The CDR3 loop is CASSKTSGGFNEQFF. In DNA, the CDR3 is TGTGCCAGCAGCAAAACTAGCGGGGGGTTCAATGAGCAGTTCTTC.

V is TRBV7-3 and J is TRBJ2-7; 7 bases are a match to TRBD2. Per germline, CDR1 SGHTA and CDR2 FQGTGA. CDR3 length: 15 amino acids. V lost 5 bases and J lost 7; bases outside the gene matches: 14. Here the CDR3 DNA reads TGTGCCAGCAGCCCCCGCCGCGGGAGTATCAATGAGCAGTACTTC. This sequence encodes CASSPRRGSINEQYF.

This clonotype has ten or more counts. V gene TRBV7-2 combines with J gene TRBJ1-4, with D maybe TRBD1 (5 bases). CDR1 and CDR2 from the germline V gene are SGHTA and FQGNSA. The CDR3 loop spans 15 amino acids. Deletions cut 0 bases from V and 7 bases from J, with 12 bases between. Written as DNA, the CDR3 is TGTGCCAGCAGCTTAGCGGCTACGAGGGGTGAAAAACTGTTTTTT. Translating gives CASSLAATRGEKLFF.

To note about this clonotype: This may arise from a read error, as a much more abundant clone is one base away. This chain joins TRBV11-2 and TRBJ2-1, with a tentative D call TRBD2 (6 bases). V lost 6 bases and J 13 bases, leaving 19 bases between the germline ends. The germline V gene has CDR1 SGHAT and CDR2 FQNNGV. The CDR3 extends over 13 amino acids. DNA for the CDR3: TGTGCCAGCAGTTCCAGCATTCGGGAGACCCAGTTCTTC. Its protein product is CASSSSIRETQFF.

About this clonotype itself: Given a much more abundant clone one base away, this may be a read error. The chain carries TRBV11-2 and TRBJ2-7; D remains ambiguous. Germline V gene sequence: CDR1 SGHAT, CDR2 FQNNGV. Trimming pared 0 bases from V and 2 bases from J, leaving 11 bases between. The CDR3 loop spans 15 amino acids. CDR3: CASSLDRSATYEQYV. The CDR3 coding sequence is TGTGCCAGCAGCTTAGATCGCTCTGCAACCTACGAGCAGTACGTC.

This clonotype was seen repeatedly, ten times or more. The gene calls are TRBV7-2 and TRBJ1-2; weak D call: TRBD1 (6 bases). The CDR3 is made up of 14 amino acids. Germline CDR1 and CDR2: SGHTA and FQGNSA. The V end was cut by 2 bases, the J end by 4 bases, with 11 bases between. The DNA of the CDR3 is TGTGCCAGCAGCTTACGGGGGCAAGGCTATGGCTACACCTTC. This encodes CASSLRGQGYGYTF.

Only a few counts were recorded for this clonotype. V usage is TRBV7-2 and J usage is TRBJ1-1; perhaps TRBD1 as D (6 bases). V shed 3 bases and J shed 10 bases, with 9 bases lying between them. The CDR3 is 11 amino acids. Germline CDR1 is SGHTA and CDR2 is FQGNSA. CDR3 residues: CASSFDRLAFF. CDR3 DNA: TGTGCCAGCAGCTTTGACAGGCTAGCTTTCTTT.

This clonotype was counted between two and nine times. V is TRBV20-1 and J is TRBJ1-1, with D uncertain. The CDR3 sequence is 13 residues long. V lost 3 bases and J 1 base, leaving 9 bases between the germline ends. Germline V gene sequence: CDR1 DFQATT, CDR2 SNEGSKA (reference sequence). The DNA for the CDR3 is TGCAGTGCTAGGAAGGTCGGGAACACTGAAGCTTTCTTT. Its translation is CSARKVGNTEAFF.

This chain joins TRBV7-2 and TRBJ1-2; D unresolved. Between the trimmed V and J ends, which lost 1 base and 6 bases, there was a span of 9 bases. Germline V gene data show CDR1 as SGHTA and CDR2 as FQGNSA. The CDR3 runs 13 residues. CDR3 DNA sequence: TGTGCCAGCAGCTTAGGGATCCCGGATGGCTACACCTTC. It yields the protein CASSLGIPDGYTF.

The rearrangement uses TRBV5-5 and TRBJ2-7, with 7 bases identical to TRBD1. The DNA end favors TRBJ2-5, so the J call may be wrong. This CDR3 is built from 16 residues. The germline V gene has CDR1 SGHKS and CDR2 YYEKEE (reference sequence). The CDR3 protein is CASRTQTRGQKETQYF. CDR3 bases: TGTGCCAGCAGGACGCAAACCCGGGGACAGAAAGAGACCCAGTACTTC.

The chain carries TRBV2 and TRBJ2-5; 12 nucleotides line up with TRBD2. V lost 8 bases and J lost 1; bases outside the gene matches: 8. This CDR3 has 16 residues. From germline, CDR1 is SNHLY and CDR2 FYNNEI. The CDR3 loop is CASGPGLAGLQETQYF. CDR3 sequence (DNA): TGTGCCAGCGGTCCGGGACTAGCGGGCCTCCAAGAGACCCAGTACTTC.

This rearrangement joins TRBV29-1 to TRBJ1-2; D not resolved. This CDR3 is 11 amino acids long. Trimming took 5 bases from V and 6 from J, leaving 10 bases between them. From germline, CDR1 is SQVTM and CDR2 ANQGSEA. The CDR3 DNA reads TGCAGCGTTACCGACGGAGATGGCTACACCTTC. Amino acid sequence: CSVTDGDGYTF.

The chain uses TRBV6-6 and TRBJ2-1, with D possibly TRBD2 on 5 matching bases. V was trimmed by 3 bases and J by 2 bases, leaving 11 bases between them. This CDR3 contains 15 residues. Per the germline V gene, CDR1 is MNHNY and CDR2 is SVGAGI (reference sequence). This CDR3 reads CASSYENGAYNEQFF. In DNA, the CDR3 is TGTGCCAGCAGTTATGAGAACGGGGCCTACAATGAGCAGTTCTTC.

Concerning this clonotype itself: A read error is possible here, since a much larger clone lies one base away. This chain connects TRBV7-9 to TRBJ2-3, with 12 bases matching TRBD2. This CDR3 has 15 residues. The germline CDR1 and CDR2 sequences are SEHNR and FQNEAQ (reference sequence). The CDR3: CTSSRLAGGADTQYF. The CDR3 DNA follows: TGTACCAGCAGCCGTCTAGCGGGGGGGGCCGATACGCAGTATTTT. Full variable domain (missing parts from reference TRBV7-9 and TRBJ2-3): DTGVSQNPRHKITKRGQNVTFRCDPISEHNRLYWYRQTLGQGPEFLTYFQNEAQLEKSRLLSDRFSAERPKGSFSTLEIQRTEQGDSAMYLCTSSRLAGGADTQYFGPGTRLTVL.

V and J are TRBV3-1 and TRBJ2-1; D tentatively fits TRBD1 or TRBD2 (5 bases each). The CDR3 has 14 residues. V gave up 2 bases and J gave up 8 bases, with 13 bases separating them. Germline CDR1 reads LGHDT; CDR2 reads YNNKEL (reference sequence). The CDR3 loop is CASSQPTIRDEQFF. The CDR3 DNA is TGTGCCAGCAGCCAACCGACTATCAGGGATGAGCAGTTCTTC.

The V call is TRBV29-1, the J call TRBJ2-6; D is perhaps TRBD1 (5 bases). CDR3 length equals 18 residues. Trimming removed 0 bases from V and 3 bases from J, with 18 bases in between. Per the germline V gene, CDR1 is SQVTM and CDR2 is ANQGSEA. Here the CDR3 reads CSVEEGAGMIGGANVLTF. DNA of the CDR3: TGCAGCGTTGAAGAGGGCGCAGGGATGATCGGTGGGGCCAACGTCCTGACTTTC.

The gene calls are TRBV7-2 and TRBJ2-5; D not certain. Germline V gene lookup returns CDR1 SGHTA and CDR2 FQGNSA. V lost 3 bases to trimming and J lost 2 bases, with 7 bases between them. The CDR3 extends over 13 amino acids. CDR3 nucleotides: TGTGCCAGCAGCTTTCCCCCTCAAGAGACCCAGTACTTC. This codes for CASSFPPQETQYF. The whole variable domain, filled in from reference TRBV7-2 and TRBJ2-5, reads GAGVSQSPSNKVTEKGKDVELRCDPISGHTALYWYRQSLGQGLEFLIYFQGNSAPDKSGLPSDRFSAERTGGSVSTLTIQRTQQEDSAVYLCASSFPPQETQYFGPGTRLLVL.